A single sample gave rise to the 14 T cell receptor beta chains below, sequenced in a study of tumor-infiltrating lymphocytes in primary liver carcinoma. The study extracted blood RNA from unsorted whole blood and also extracted germline DNA. TCR beta cDNA was reverse-transcribed from 500 to 550 ng of total RNA. The reaction used a constant-region primer and ProtoScript II reverse transcriptase. What produced the TCR beta libraries was three nested multiplex PCR rounds using slightly modified ARM-PCR. Amplification in the first two PCR rounds was performed using TRBV1-TRBV30 forward primers and a C-beta reverse primer for approximately 10 cycles each. MiXCR, applied by TCRdb to the multiplex PCR reads, yields one record per CDR3 protein. Counted here are approximately 300,000 distinct CDR3 sequences, roughly two thirds occurring once; the ten biggest clones make up 9% to 10%. Sequenced: peripheral blood. The receptor source for this set is a man in his forties with primary liver carcinoma and hepatitis B virus infection.

To note about this clonotype: At one end, the junction sequence differs from germline, possibly due to a read error. CDR3 sequence reads: CVSNRGAWTEAFF. The CDR3 region has the DNA TGTGTCAGCAATAGGGGAGCTTGGACTGAAGCTTTCTTT. This sequence joins TRBV6-1 and TRBJ1-1; perhaps TRBD1 as D (5 bases). The CDR3 is 13 amino acids. Germline V gene lookup returns CDR1 MNHNS and CDR2 SASEGT.

This clonotype appeared many times. V usage is TRBV29-1 and J usage is TRBJ2-1; 13 positions agree with TRBD2. This CDR3 is built from 12 residues. The V gene end was trimmed by 6 bases and the J gene end by 7 bases; junction bases not matched to a gene: 0. Looked up from germline, CDR1 is SQVTM and CDR2 is ANQGSEA. CDR3 loop: CSVGLAGNEQFF. In DNA, the CDR3 is TGCAGCGTGGGACTAGCGGGGAATGAGCAGTTCTTC.

As regards this clonotype: A much larger clone lies a single base off, so this may be a read error. The V and J genes are TRBV5-4 and TRBJ2-3; TRBD2 matches at 7 bases. The CDR3 extends over 16 amino acids. V lost 0 bases and J lost 2; bases outside the gene matches: 6. Per germline, CDR1 SGHNT and CDR2 YYREEE (reference sequence). The CDR3 here is CASSLERGRDTDTQYF. CDR3 sequence (DNA): TGTGCCAGCAGCTTGGAGCGGGGCCGGGACACAGATACGCAGTATTTT.

The rearrangement links TRBV6-1 to TRBJ1-3, with 7 positions matching TRBD1. J gave up 0 bases and V 8 bases, and 22 bases lay outside the gene matches. The CDR3 is 20 amino acids. The germline V gene has CDR1 MNHNS and CDR2 SASEGT. CDR3 DNA sequence: TGTGCCAGCGGCTACTCGAGGCAGACAGGGAGGCTCAACTCTGGAAACACCATATATTTT. Its translation is CASGYSRQTGRLNSGNTIYF.

About this clonotype itself: This clone may be a read error of a much larger clone one base away. V is TRBV6-6 and J is TRBJ2-7; D is unresolved. CDR1 MNHNY and CDR2 SVGAGI come from the germline V gene (reference sequence). Trimming stripped 10 bases from V and 3 bases from J, with 16 bases between. This CDR3 region has 13 residues. The CDR3 region is CATVSPERYEQYF. CDR3 in DNA: TGTGCCACCGTATCCCCGGAACGCTACGAGCAGTACTTC.

The chain combines TRBV11-3 with TRBJ2-5; weak D call: TRBD2 (5 bases). Germline values: CDR1 SGHNT, CDR2 YENEEA. Trimming stripped 4 bases from V and 4 bases from J, with 10 bases between. CDR3 length: 13 amino acids. Written as DNA, the CDR3 is TGTGCCAGCAGCTATAACGAGGGAGAGACCCAGTACTTC. Amino acid sequence: CASSYNEGETQYF.

A remark on this clonotype: A much larger clone sits a single nucleotide away, making a read error possible. The gene calls are TRBV29-1 and TRBJ2-2, with TRBD2 matching over 7 bases. The CDR3 is 15 amino acids. The germline V gene encodes CDR1 SQVTM and CDR2 ANQGSEA. V shed 4 bases, J shed 5 bases, and the junction held 10 bases outside the gene matches. CDR3 protein: CSVGRLGGSTGELFF. CDR3 DNA: TGCAGCGTTGGACGGCTGGGGGGGAGTACCGGGGAGCTGTTTTTT.

A remark on this clonotype: One end of the junction does not line up with germline, which may come from a read error. This rearrangement joins TRBV12-3 or TRBV12-4 to TRBJ1-5; D gene uncertain. The CDR3 is 13 residues long. CDR3 DNA sequence: TGTGCCAGTAGTTTTCTGAAAAGTCAGCCCCTGCATTTT. The encoded protein is CASSFLKSQPLHF.

The chain recombines TRBV11-2 with TRBJ2-1; 7 bases map to TRBD1. Germline values: CDR1 SGHAT, CDR2 FQNNGV. V gave up 2 bases and J gave up 10 bases; unmatched junction bases: 14. This CDR3 region has 16 residues. The chain's CDR3 is CASSLKKGAEGNEQFF. In DNA, the CDR3 is TGTGCCAGCAGCTTAAAGAAGGGGGCTGAGGGAAACGAGCAGTTCTTC.

There are many counts of this clonotype. J is TRBJ2-1 and V is TRBV4-1; 7 bases are a match to TRBD2. This CDR3 is 16 amino acids long. V lost 0 bases to trimming and J lost 4 bases; unmatched junction nucleotides: 6. Germline V gene data show CDR1 as MGHRA and CDR2 as YSYEKL. Here the CDR3 DNA reads TGCGCCAGCAGCCAAGATCCCCTGGGACTATACAATGAGCAGTTCTTC. Translating gives CASSQDPLGLYNEQFF.

This clonotype occurred many times. The CDR3 spells CASSRDPNQPQHF. CDR3 nucleotides: TGTGCCAGCAGTCGGGACCCCAATCAGCCCCAGCATTTT. The rearrangement uses TRBV6-5 and TRBJ1-5, with D possibly TRBD1 on 5 matching bases. CDR1 and CDR2 from the germline V gene are MNHEY and SVGAGI. Between the trimmed V and J ends, which lost 5 bases and 3 bases, there was a span of 8 bases. The CDR3 has 13 amino acids.

On this clonotype: The conserved phenylalanine or tryptophan normally closing the CDR3 is absent here, so this likely arose from a read error. It is unclear where the CDR3 begins or ends on the DNA, so no DNA is shown, and the CDR3 is as TCRdb lists it. The V and J genes are TRBV11-2 and TRBJ2-1. Germline CDR1 SGHAT, CDR2 FQNNGV. Termini included, the CDR3 measures 15 amino acids. The CDR3 loop is CASSSDLSSYNEQFS.

This clonotype was counted ten times or more. Here the CDR3 DNA reads TGCAGCGGGGGACAGGGGGGCCTGAACACTGAAGCTTTCTTT. As protein: CSGGQGGLNTEAFF. This chain uses TRBV29-1 with TRBJ1-1; 11 bases fit TRBD1. The CDR3 is 14 residues long. Germline V gene data show CDR1 as SQVTM and CDR2 as ANQGSEA. After removal of 7 bases from V and 0 bases from J, the junction contained 4 bases not matched to a gene.

The V call is TRBV28, the J call TRBJ1-5; D call uncertain. The V end lost 5 bases, the J end lost 0 bases, and 5 bases lay between the germline ends. There are 13 residues in the CDR3. Germline CDR1 MDHEN, CDR2 SYDVKM. The CDR3 DNA follows: TGTGCCAGCAGTATTACTAGCAATCAGCCCCAGCATTTT. Translated: CASSITSNQPQHF.